The clone carrying this T cell receptor beta chain showed up just once. The junction had 12 bases not matched to a gene; V was cut back by 0 bases and J by 4 bases. The CDR3 totals 16 residues. Germline V gene sequence: CDR1 GTSNPN, CDR2 SVGIG (reference sequence). The sample is drawn from a study of blood T cell repertoires in COVID-19. Study-level information: Samples came from the United States, Italy and Spain, spanning acute and convalescent COVID-19. The cDNA or gDNA used as material had been derived from T cells, B-cell-depleted T cells, or PBMCs.

Per the original methods: The authors estimated nucleated cell counts from reference gene primer amplification. The data were produced by immunoSEQ multiplex PCR, yet TCRdb's version contains in-frame clones alone and is incomplete. That table gives V, J and clone size, and the DNA gave D and trimming. Of around 150,000 clones listed, about 87% were seen once; the top ten hold about 2.5%. This clonotype was sampled from a man aged 50 or older with active COVID-19. The sequenced sample consisted of peripheral blood. The rearrangement joins TRBV30 to TRBJ2-7; 7 bases are shared with TRBD1. CDR3: CAWSVVRGRMVYEQYF. As DNA, the CDR3 is TGTGCCTGGAGTGTGGTTAGGGGGCGGATGGTTTACGAGCAGTACTTC.